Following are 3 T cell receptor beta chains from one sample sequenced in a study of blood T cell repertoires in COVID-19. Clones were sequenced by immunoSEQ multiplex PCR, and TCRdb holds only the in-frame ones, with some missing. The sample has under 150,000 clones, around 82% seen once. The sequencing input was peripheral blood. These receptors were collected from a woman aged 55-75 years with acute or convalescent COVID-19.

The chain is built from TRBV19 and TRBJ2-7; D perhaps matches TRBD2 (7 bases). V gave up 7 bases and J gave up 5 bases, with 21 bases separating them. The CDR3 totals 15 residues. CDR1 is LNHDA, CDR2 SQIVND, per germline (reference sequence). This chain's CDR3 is CASKEPRGGLDEQYF. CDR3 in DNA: TGTGCCAGTAAAGAGCCAAGGGGGGGGCTGGACGAGCAGTACTTC.

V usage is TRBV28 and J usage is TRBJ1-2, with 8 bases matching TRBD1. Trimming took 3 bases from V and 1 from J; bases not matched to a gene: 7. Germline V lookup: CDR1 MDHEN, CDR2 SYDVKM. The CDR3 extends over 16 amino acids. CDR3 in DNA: TGTGCCAGCAGTTTTCCCCAGGGGGCGGTTAACTATGGCTACACCTTC. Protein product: CASSFPQGAVNYGYTF.

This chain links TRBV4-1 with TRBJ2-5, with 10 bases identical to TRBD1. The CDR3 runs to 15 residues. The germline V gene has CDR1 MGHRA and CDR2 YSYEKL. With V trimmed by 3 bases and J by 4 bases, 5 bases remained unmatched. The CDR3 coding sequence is TGCGCCAGCAGCCACCGGGACAGGGGCCGAGAGACCCAGTACTTC. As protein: CASSHRDRGRETQYF.